Listed here are 9 T cell receptor beta chains from one sample, sequenced in a study of T cell repertoires in cytomegalovirus infection. MiXCR was run by TCRdb on the reads, yielding one entry per CDR3 protein. The sample includes around 94,000 distinct CDR3 sequences, more than 15% seen only once; the top ten take around 8.2%. Material for sequencing was PBMCs. These receptors were taken from a human donor in good health (CMV status not recorded). Some clones in this sample may be carry-over from other donors' samples.

The chain joins TRBV12-3 or TRBV12-4 to TRBJ2-1; D uncertain. The V end lost 2 bases, the J end lost 5 bases, and 4 bases lay between the germline ends. The CDR3 length is 12 residues. The DNA for the CDR3 is TGTGCCAGCAGTTTACTAGACAATGAGCAGTTCTTC. Translating it yields CASSLLDNEQFF.

The V gene is TRBV20-1, the J gene TRBJ1-6; D not certain. CDR3 length: 15 residues. The V gene lost 3 bases and the J gene lost 0 bases, with 9 bases spanning the gap. Germline loops: CDR1 DFQATT, CDR2 SNEGSKA (reference sequence). In nucleotides, the CDR3 is TGCAGTGCTAGGATACAGAGCTCCTATAATTCACCCCTCCACTTT. Amino acid sequence: CSARIQSSYNSPLHF.

This clonotype was seen only a few times. The chain uses TRBV2 and TRBJ1-2, with unresolved D. Germline V gene lookup returns CDR1 SNHLY and CDR2 FYNNEI. Deletions cut 7 bases from V and 6 bases from J, with 9 bases between. This CDR3 region has 11 residues. The CDR3 protein is CASTGIHGYTF. The CDR3 nucleotides read TGTGCCAGCACCGGAATCCATGGCTACACCTTC.

This clonotype was seen ten or more times. The V gene is TRBV7-2, the J gene TRBJ2-7; 9 bases map to TRBD2. The germline CDR1 and CDR2 sequences are SGHTA and FQGNSA. The CDR3 sequence is 14 residues long. Trimming took 3 bases from V and 5 from J; bases not matched to a gene: 5. The CDR3 DNA reads TGTGCCAGCAGCTTGAAGCGGGGGGCCAACGAGCAGTACTTC. It specifies CASSLKRGANEQYF.

The CDR3 region is CASSLGVGGGTEAFF. CDR3 bases: TGTGCCAGCAGCTTGGGCGTAGGGGGTGGCACTGAAGCTTTCTTT. This chain joins TRBV5-6 and TRBJ1-1, with D maybe TRBD1 (6 bases). The CDR3 consists of 15 residues. Germline values: CDR1 SGHDT, CDR2 YYEEEE. The V end was cut by 0 bases, the J end by 4 bases, with 13 bases between.

A few counts support this clonotype. V and J are TRBV28 and TRBJ1-2; D is undetermined. The CDR3 totals 15 residues. Trimming removed 2 bases from V and 4 bases from J, with 14 bases in between. The germline V gene has CDR1 MDHEN and CDR2 SYDVKM. As DNA, the CDR3 is TGTGCCAGCAGTTTAAGGCGGAAGCGAAGCTATGGCTACACCTTC. Protein product: CASSLRRKRSYGYTF.

This clonotype was found many times. The V gene is TRBV12-3 or TRBV12-4, the J gene TRBJ2-6; TRBD2 matches 12 bases. V lost 3 bases, J lost 2 bases, and 2 bases stayed unmatched. This CDR3 comprises 17 residues. CDR3 sequence (DNA): TGTGCCAGCAGTTTTGGACTAGCGGGGCCTGGGGCCAACGTCCTGACTTTC. Protein: CASSFGLAGPGANVLTF.

There are a few counts of this clonotype. The chain joins TRBV2 to TRBJ2-7; 9 bases are a match to TRBD1. This CDR3 contains 15 residues. CDR1 and CDR2 from the germline V gene are SNHLY and FYNNEI. Trimming at V came to 6 bases and at J to 4 bases, leaving 10 bases not matched to a gene. The CDR3 nucleotides are TGTGCCAGCAGCCCCCGAAGGACAGGGGCTTACGAGCAGTACTTC. It specifies CASSPRRTGAYEQYF.

V and J are TRBV5-1 and TRBJ1-6; TRBD1 is a possible D gene (5 bases). Germline V gives CDR1 SGHRS, CDR2 YFSETQ. This CDR3 spans 15 amino acids. With 0 bases removed from V and 3 bases from J, the gap between germline ends came to 7 bases. The CDR3 DNA follows: TGCGCCAGCAGCTTGGTGCAGGGCTATAATTCACCCCTCCACTTT. As protein: CASSLVQGYNSPLHF. The full variable domain, its missing parts supplied by reference TRBV5-1 and TRBJ1-6, is KAGVTQTPRYLIKTRGQQVTLSCSPISGHRSVSWYQQTPGQGLQFLFEYFSETQRNKGNFPGRFSGRQFSNSRSEMNVSTLELGDSALYLCASSLVQGYNSPLHFGNGTRLTVT.